This T cell receptor (beta chain) is from a study of T cell responses to AZD1222 COVID-19 vaccine. Points from the study as a whole: Per reports, nearly half of all spike-specific TCRs target regions that are unmutated in variants. The CD4 TCRs associated with vaccination extended across spike and predominated at 160-218 and 743-854.

TCRdb keeps only in-frame clones here, not all; method: immunoSEQ multiplex PCR. The sample lists about 140,000 clones, over 80% occurring once. CDR3 size: 13 residues. J gave up 2 bases and V 6 bases, and 1 base lay outside the gene matches. The germline gives CDR1 SNHLY, CDR2 FYNNEI. Note on this clone: Its antigen is as yet unknown.

The chain couples TRBV2 to TRBJ1-5, with 7 bases fitting TRBD1. This clonotype was sampled from an adult who received the AZD1222 COVID-19 vaccine. Sample: peripheral blood, taken 28 days after the second AZD1222 dose. The DNA for the CDR3 is TGTGCCAGCAGCGACAGGGGCAATCAGCCCCAGCATTTT. Protein product: CASSDRGNQPQHF.